The clone carrying this T cell receptor beta chain was counted ten times or more. Its antigen is unknown. This specimen comes from a study of CD8 T cells in ankylosing spondylitis. The length of the CDR3 is 15 residues. V shed 3 bases and J shed 5 bases, with 13 bases lying between them. Germline V gene data show CDR1 as MDHEN and CDR2 as SYDVKM. Study observations and caveats: A motif in TCR beta, a set of under ten highly homologous variants, appeared characteristic of ankylosing spondylitis blood. Matched ankylosing spondylitis synovial fluid reportedly showed significant enrichment of disease-linked clones. Some motif variants were previously reported in reactive arthritis synovial fluid and blood.

A quantitative 5'-RACE method, one with molecular barcodes, was used to make TCR beta libraries. MiXCR was run by TCRdb on the 5' RACE reads, yielding one entry per CDR3 protein. Of 300,000 to 350,000 distinct CDR3 sequences in the sample, roughly 12% were seen once. The sequenced sample was blood, either unsorted or a sorted T cell fraction (not recorded which). This TCR came from a female donor with ankylosing spondylitis or in good health (not recorded which). This sequence joins TRBV28 and TRBJ2-2; D remains ambiguous. The CDR3 sequence: CASSLLGLKTGELFF. CDR3 in DNA: TGTGCCAGCAGTTTGTTGGGGTTGAAAACCGGGGAGCTGTTTTTT.